Given below is one TCR beta chain in context. The data belong to a study of blood T cell repertoires in COVID-19. Looking at the study overall: Nucleic acid was either cDNA or gDNA, and it came from T cells, B-cell-depleted T cells, or PBMCs.

The CDR3 has 12 residues. Germline loops: CDR1 SQVTM, CDR2 ANQGSEA. V dropped 4 bases and J dropped 4 bases, with 9 bases sitting between them. The data were produced by immunoSEQ multiplex PCR, yet TCRdb's version contains in-frame clones alone and is incomplete. The repertoire holds roughly 240,000 clones, roughly 82% seen once, with about 4.8% in the top ten. V usage is TRBV29-1 and J usage is TRBJ2-3; D uncertain. The TCR was taken from a woman aged 70-85 years with acute or convalescent COVID-19. Sequencing was performed on peripheral blood. The CDR3 is CSVALEPDTQYF. The CDR3 coding sequence is TGCAGCGTTGCATTAGAGCCAGATACGCAGTATTTT.